These 14 T cell receptor beta chains originate from one sample sequenced in a study of T cell changes during pregnancy in multiple sclerosis (dated by TCRdb to between 2017 and 2020). Library generation was performed with the immunoSEQ multiplex PCR assay. Drawn from immuneACCESS, this table holds only the in-frame rearrangements with V and J called that TCRdb kept. Clones are partly lost; checked studies trace under half to an unresolved V gene and leave the rest unexplained. The sample table contains 35,000 to 45,000 clones; only one count was recorded for roughly nine tenths of them. The top ten hold 0.75% to 1% of the sample. This sample comprised CD4+ T cells from peripheral blood mononuclear cells, obtained after pregnancy. The receptors come from a female donor with multiple sclerosis, enrolled in a pregnancy study.

The chain links TRBV5-6 to TRBJ2-2, with D possibly matching TRBD1 (5 bases). Trimming left V 2 bases short and J 3 bases short, with 8 bases between. The CDR3 has 14 amino acids. In germline, CDR1 is SGHDT, CDR2 YYEEEE. CDR3 sequence (DNA): TGTGCCAGCAGCTTTCCCAGGGACACCGGGGAGCTGTTTTTT. It translates to CASSFPRDTGELFF.

The V gene is TRBV28, the J gene TRBJ1-1; TRBD1 agrees at 9 bases. Trimming cost V 6 bases and J 1 base; bases outside gene matches: 3. The CDR3 covers 14 residues. Germline CDR1 is MDHEN and CDR2 is SYDVKM. Here the CDR3 DNA reads TGTGCCAGCAGGAAGGGACAGGGGAACACTGAAGCTTTCTTT. Translation gives CASRKGQGNTEAFF.

This chain joins TRBV30 and TRBJ1-5; TRBD1 is a possible D gene (5 bases). The V gene lost 5 bases and the J gene lost 4 bases, with 18 bases spanning the gap. This CDR3 spans 15 amino acids. Germline CDR1 reads GTSNPN; CDR2 reads SVGIG (reference sequence). The DNA of the CDR3 is TGTGCCTGGGGGCGGGGGGTGTCAGGAAATCAGCCCCAGCATTTT. Amino acid sequence: CAWGRGVSGNQPQHF. Variable domain in full (rest from reference TRBV30 and TRBJ1-5): SQTIHQWPATLVQPVGSPLSLECTVEGTSNPNLYWYRQAAGRGLQLLFYSVGIGQISSEVPQNLSASRPQDRQFILSSKKLLLSDSGFYLCAWGRGVSGNQPQHFGDGTRLSIL.

The V call is TRBV5-1, the J call TRBJ1-4; D not resolved. V lost 3 bases and J 6 bases, leaving 15 bases between the germline ends. The length of the CDR3 is 15 residues. Per germline, CDR1 SGHRS and CDR2 YFSETQ. CDR3 nucleotide sequence: TGCGCCAGCAGCTACGCCGGGGATAGGGATGAAAAACTGTTTTTT. It is translated as CASSYAGDRDEKLFF.

The chain employs TRBV4-2 and TRBJ2-3; 7 nucleotides match TRBD2. CDR3 length equals 16 residues. The V segment lost 1 base and the J segment 5 bases; nucleotides outside the gene matches: 9. In germline, CDR1 is LGHNA, CDR2 YNFKEQ. CDR3 amino acids: CASSQGLAAAQDTQYF. DNA of the CDR3: TGTGCCAGCAGCCAAGGGCTAGCGGCAGCTCAAGATACGCAGTATTTT.

The gene calls are TRBV2 and TRBJ1-2, with TRBD1 matching over 7 bases. The CDR3 is 12 amino acids. V lost 9 bases to trimming and J lost 2 bases; unmatched junction nucleotides: 3. Germline V gene lookup returns CDR1 SNHLY and CDR2 FYNNEI. CDR3: CAREGQNYGYTF. CDR3 DNA sequence: TGTGCCAGGGAGGGACAGAACTATGGCTACACCTTC.

J is TRBJ2-5 and V is TRBV7-2; TRBD2 might be the D (6 bases). Per the germline V gene, CDR1 is SGHTA and CDR2 is FQGNSA. V was shortened by 5 bases and J by 2 bases, with 18 bases between the two germline ends. This CDR3 contains 16 residues. The CDR3: CASSLSGSSGQETQYF. CDR3 sequence (DNA): TGTGCCAGCAGCCTGTCCGGAAGTAGCGGTCAAGAGACCCAGTACTTC. Full variable domain (missing parts from reference TRBV7-2 and TRBJ2-5): GAGVSQSPSNKVTEKGKDVELRCDPISGHTALYWYRQSLGQGLEFLIYFQGNSAPDKSGLPSDRFSAERTGGSVSTLTIQRTQQEDSAVYLCASSLSGSSGQETQYFGPGTRLLVL.

J is TRBJ2-1 and V is TRBV28; a weak D match, TRBD1 (5 bases). V shed 1 base and J shed 0 bases, with 7 bases lying between them. Germline assignment: CDR1 MDHEN and CDR2 SYDVKM. CDR3 length equals 15 residues. The CDR3 reads CASSLYDSSYNEQFF. The CDR3 nucleotides read TGTGCCAGCAGTTTATACGACAGCTCCTACAATGAGCAGTTCTTC.

Here the CDR3 reads CASSMYWGQGDGAAPLHF. CDR3 nucleotide sequence: TGTGCCAGTAGTATGTACTGGGGACAGGGGGACGGTGCGGCACCCCTCCACTTT. The chain recombines TRBV19 with TRBJ1-6, with 11 positions matching TRBD1. Losses at the gene ends were 3 bases for V and 11 bases for J; bases not matched to a gene: 15. Germline V gene data show CDR1 as LNHDA and CDR2 as SQIVND (reference sequence). This CDR3 has 18 residues.

This chain links TRBV18 with TRBJ1-1; perhaps TRBD1 as D (5 bases). V lost 6 bases to trimming and J lost 0 bases, with 11 bases between them. Germline V gives CDR1 KGHSH, CDR2 LQKENI. The CDR3 sequence is 14 residues long. CDR3 sequence (DNA): TGTGCCAGCTCCTCGACAGCAATGAACACTGAAGCTTTCTTT. It translates to CASSSTAMNTEAFF.

The rearrangement uses TRBV30 and TRBJ1-5; possible D gene TRBD1, 5 bases. V dropped 2 bases and J dropped 7 bases, with 12 bases sitting between them. The CDR3 length is 13 residues. The germline gives CDR1 GTSNPN, CDR2 SVGIG (reference sequence). The CDR3 nucleotides read TGTGCCTGGAGTCTCCAGGGTGACCAGCCCCAGCATTTT. Protein product: CAWSLQGDQPQHF.

V is TRBV21-1 and J is TRBJ2-3; the DNA was not compared with TRBD2, the D call given in the table. TRBV21-1 is classified as a pseudogene. The CDR3 runs 13 residues. As DNA, the CDR3 is TGTGCCAGCACTAGCGGGGTCACAGATACGCAGTATTTT. This gives the protein CASTSGVTDTQYF.

This sequence joins TRBV12-5 and TRBJ1-1, with 7 bases identical to TRBD1. The V gene end was trimmed by 6 bases and the J gene end by 4 bases; junction bases not matched to a gene: 5. Germline V CDR1 and CDR2: LGHNT, FRNRAP. The CDR3 length is 13 residues. CDR3 sequence: CASGSSGGTEAFF. The CDR3 bases are TGTGCTAGTGGATCCTCAGGGGGCACTGAAGCTTTCTTT.

This clone turned up a few times. This chain links TRBV6-5 with TRBJ1-3; 7 bases map to TRBD1. Looked up from germline, CDR1 is MNHEY and CDR2 is SVGAGI. V dropped 5 bases and J dropped 4; count of bases not matched to a gene: 8. The CDR3 consists of 15 residues. CDR3 nucleotide sequence: TGTGCCAGCAGTATAACAGGGGACACCGGAAACACCATATATTTT. Translating it yields CASSITGDTGNTIYF.